The 20 T cell receptor beta chains reported below all come from one sample, sequenced in a study of cytomegalovirus exposure and HLA in healthy donors. The primer mix had 60 Vbeta and 13 Jbeta primers. This table comes from immunoSEQ multiplex PCR, and its TCRdb copy is limited to in-frame clones, with some not included. This table holds under 200,000 clones, over 65% found once. The sample taken for sequencing was PBMCs. These receptors were obtained from a woman in her thirties in good health and CMV-seronegative.

This chain uses TRBV9 with TRBJ2-2, with D possibly being TRBD1 (5 bases). The CDR3 is 16 residues long. V was trimmed by 3 bases and J by 0 bases, leaving 12 bases between them. Germline CDR1 and CDR2: SGDLS and YYNGEE. As DNA, the CDR3 is TGTGCCAGCAGCGGGGAAGACAGACCGAACACCGGGGAGCTGTTTTTT. Translated, it gives CASSGEDRPNTGELFF. The full variable domain, rest sourced from reference TRBV9 and TRBJ2-2, is DSGVTQTPKHLITATGQRVTLRCSPRSGDLSVYWYQQSLDQGLQFLIQYYNGEERAKGNILERFSAQQFPDLHSELNLSSLELGDSALYFCASSGEDRPNTGELFFGEGSRLTVL.

The rearrangement joins TRBV7-6 to TRBJ1-3, with a possible D match to TRBD1 (5 bases). Germline values: CDR1 SGHVS, CDR2 FNYEAQ. The CDR3 has 15 amino acids. The ends were cut back, 1 base at V and 0 bases at J, with 7 bases in the middle. CDR3 sequence (DNA): TGTGCCAGCAGCTTAGAAAGGGGCTCTGGAAACACCATATATTTT. Translated: CASSLERGSGNTIYF.

The chain links TRBV5-1 to TRBJ1-5; a possible D gene is TRBD1 (6 bases). This CDR3 is 15 amino acids long. Trimming removed 5 bases at V and 2 bases at J, with 14 bases between. The germline CDR1 and CDR2 sequences are SGHRS and YFSETQ. DNA for the CDR3: TGCGCCAGCAGTTTAACAGCAGGGGGCAATCAGCCCCAGCATTTT. Protein product: CASSLTAGGNQPQHF.

The sample holds a few counts of this clone. This chain connects TRBV6-5 to TRBJ1-1; possible D gene TRBD1, 5 bases. The V and J ends lost 2 bases and 2 bases respectively, with 15 bases between them. This CDR3 is 16 amino acids long. Germline lookup yields CDR1 MNHEY and CDR2 SVGAGI. CDR3 residues: CASSYIMGGYNTEAFF. CDR3 coding DNA: TGTGCCAGCAGTTACATCATGGGGGGTTACAACACTGAAGCTTTCTTT.

The chain links TRBV7-9 to TRBJ2-1, with D possibly TRBD1 on 6 matching bases. The CDR3 covers 18 residues. Per the germline V gene, CDR1 is SEHNR and CDR2 is FQNEAQ (reference sequence). With 2 bases removed from V and 1 base from J, the gap between germline ends came to 18 bases. In nucleotides, the CDR3 is TGTGCCAGCAGCTTAAGCATTCGGGACACTAGTTCCTACAATGAGCAGTTCTTC. It translates to CASSLSIRDTSSYNEQFF.

The chain employs TRBV9 and TRBJ1-4, with D tentatively TRBD1 (5 bases). The germline V gene has CDR1 SGDLS and CDR2 YYNGEE. V lost 3 bases, J lost 1 base, and 13 bases lay in between. This CDR3 region has 16 residues. The CDR3, as DNA: TGTGCCAGCAGCGAGAGAAGCGGGGGAACTAATGAAAAACTGTTTTTT. Amino acids: CASSERSGGTNEKLFF. Full variable domain (rest looked up from reference TRBV9 and TRBJ1-4): DSGVTQTPKHLITATGQRVTLRCSPRSGDLSVYWYQQSLDQGLQFLIQYYNGEERAKGNILERFSAQQFPDLHSELNLSSLELGDSALYFCASSERSGGTNEKLFFGSGTQLSVL.

This clone was recorded only once. The J gene is TRBJ2-1, the V gene TRBV11-2; 9 positions match TRBD1. The CDR3 runs 15 residues. CDR1 is SGHAT and CDR2 is FQNNGV in the germline V gene. Trimming took 5 bases from V and 2 from J; bases not matched to a gene: 4. The CDR3 protein is CASSPDRGPYNEQFF. The CDR3 DNA sequence: TGTGCCAGCAGCCCGGACAGGGGTCCCTACAATGAGCAGTTCTTC.

This clone was counted only a few times. This chain links TRBV5-1 with TRBJ2-6; TRBD2 agrees at 7 bases. Germline values: CDR1 SGHRS, CDR2 YFSETQ. The V gene end was trimmed by 4 bases and the J gene end by 1 base; junction bases not matched to a gene: 2. The CDR3 has 15 amino acids. CDR3 nucleotides: TGCGCCAGCAGCCAGCGGGAATCTGGGGCCAACGTCCTGACTTTC. Translating gives CASSQRESGANVLTF. Drawing the rest from reference TRBV5-1 and TRBJ2-6, the complete variable domain is KAGVTQTPRYLIKTRGQQVTLSCSPISGHRSVSWYQQTPGQGLQFLFEYFSETQRNKGNFPGRFSGRQFSNSRSEMNVSTLELGDSALYLCASSQRESGANVLTFGAGSRLTVL.

V gene TRBV5-1 combines with J gene TRBJ2-2; the D is unclear. The V end lost 2 bases, the J end lost 1 base, and 6 bases lay between the germline ends. This CDR3 comprises 14 residues. Germline V gene lookup returns CDR1 SGHRS and CDR2 YFSETQ. The DNA for the CDR3 is TGCGCCAGCAGCTTAACCGGGAACACCGGGGAGCTGTTTTTT. It translates to CASSLTGNTGELFF. The full variable domain, completed using reference TRBV5-1 and TRBJ2-2, is KAGVTQTPRYLIKTRGQQVTLSCSPISGHRSVSWYQQTPGQGLQFLFEYFSETQRNKGNFPGRFSGRQFSNSRSEMNVSTLELGDSALYLCASSLTGNTGELFFGEGSRLTVL.

V is TRBV4-1 and J is TRBJ2-5; 14 positions match TRBD2. This CDR3 region has 18 residues. From germline, CDR1 is MGHRA and CDR2 YSYEKL. J was trimmed by 5 bases and V by 4 bases; bases with no gene match: 12. CDR3 sequence: CASSPRRTSGGLRETQYF. The CDR3 coding sequence is TGCGCCAGCAGCCCCCGGAGGACTAGCGGGGGGTTGCGGGAGACCCAGTACTTC.

The V gene is TRBV7-7, the J gene TRBJ2-3; D is possibly TRBD1 (6 bases). Germline assignment: CDR1 SSHAT and CDR2 FNYEAQ (reference sequence). The CDR3 contains 15 residues. The V end lost 6 bases, the J end lost 4 bases, and 17 bases lay between the germline ends. The CDR3 DNA sequence: TGTGCCAGCAGTCTTACAGGGTCAGGCGCAGATACGCAGTATTTT. Protein product: CASSLTGSGADTQYF.

This clone has just a few counts. This rearrangement joins TRBV11-1 to TRBJ2-6, with D possibly TRBD1 on 6 matching bases. The CDR3 is 15 amino acids. CDR1 is SGHAT, CDR2 FQDESV, per germline (reference sequence). V lost 6 bases, J lost 0 bases, and 9 bases lay in between. The CDR3 bases are TGTGCCAGCAGTTTACAGGGCTCTGGGGCCAACGTCCTGACTTTC. This translates into CASSLQGSGANVLTF.

The chain couples TRBV7-6 to TRBJ2-3; TRBD2 agrees at 7 bases. Trimming took 1 base from V and 5 from J; bases not matched to a gene: 9. Germline assignment: CDR1 SGHVS and CDR2 FNYEAQ. This CDR3 has 16 residues. As DNA, the CDR3 is TGTGCCAGCAGCTTAGTTGTTAGTGGGGGGGGAGATACGCAGTATTTT. Its protein is CASSLVVSGGGDTQYF.

Concerning this clone: At one end, the junction sequence differs from germline, possibly due to a read error. This rearrangement joins TRBV7-9 to TRBJ2-5; 8 bases are shared with TRBD2. From germline, CDR1 is SEHNR and CDR2 FQNEAQ (reference sequence). The CDR3 runs to 16 residues. The CDR3 protein is CSSSLAIAGQGETQYF. DNA of the CDR3: TGTTCCAGCAGCTTAGCAATAGCGGGGCAGGGGGAGACCCAGTACTTC.

Comments on this clone: Other DNA variants within this sample encode the same CDR3. V usage is TRBV19 and J usage is TRBJ2-7; 9 bases map to TRBD1. After removal of 5 bases from V and 2 bases from J, the junction contained 4 bases not matched to a gene. This CDR3 contains 14 residues. Germline V CDR1 and CDR2: LNHDA, SQIVND (reference sequence). DNA of the CDR3: TGTGCCAGTAGTCTCGGACAGGGGCCCTACGAGCAGTACTTC. Encoded protein: CASSLGQGPYEQYF.

V and J are TRBV2 and TRBJ1-5, with 8 positions matching TRBD1. With V trimmed by 2 bases and J by 4 bases, 1 base remained unmatched. The CDR3 is 14 residues long. In germline, CDR1 is SNHLY, CDR2 FYNNEI. CDR3 amino acids: CASSEQGANQPQHF. The CDR3 bases are TGTGCCAGCAGTGAACAGGGGGCGAATCAGCCCCAGCATTTT.

V usage is TRBV6-5 and J usage is TRBJ1-4, with 11 bases aligning to TRBD1. V gave up 0 bases and J gave up 10 bases; unmatched junction bases: 4. CDR3 length: 15 amino acids. Germline values: CDR1 MNHEY, CDR2 SVGAGI. CDR3 sequence reads: CASSYSGTGGGKLFF. CDR3 nucleotides: TGTGCCAGCAGTTACTCCGGGACAGGGGGTGGAAAACTGTTTTTT.

The V gene is TRBV5-1, the J gene TRBJ2-1; TRBD2 agrees at 9 bases. Germline-derived CDR1 and CDR2 are SGHRS and YFSETQ. CDR3 length: 16 residues. Germline trimming cut 0 bases from V and 4 bases from J; bases unmatched to any gene: 5. CDR3 in DNA: TGCGCCAGCAGCTTGGCTACTAGCGGGTATTACAATGAGCAGTTCTTC. Its translation: CASSLATSGYYNEQFF.

The rearrangement joins TRBV7-9 to TRBJ1-4; 11 bases match TRBD1. The CDR3 is made up of 15 amino acids. CDR1 SEHNR and CDR2 FQNEAQ come from the germline V gene (reference sequence). V lost 4 bases to trimming and J lost 12 bases; unmatched junction nucleotides: 10. DNA of the CDR3: TGTGCCAGCAGCTCCCGTCCCGGGACAGGGGGTGAACTGTTTTTT. Protein product: CASSSRPGTGGELFF.

The chain's CDR3 is CASKVIGGRETQYF. The CDR3 nucleotides read TGCGCCAGCAAAGTAATCGGGGGGAGAGAGACCCAGTACTTC. The V gene is TRBV5-1, the J gene TRBJ2-5; 7 positions agree with TRBD2. The germline V gene has CDR1 SGHRS and CDR2 YFSETQ. J was trimmed by 4 bases and V by 6 bases; bases with no gene match: 9. This CDR3 is 14 amino acids long.